This T cell receptor beta chain was observed in a study of identifying expanded T cells in peripheral blood. Study-level results: Technical replicates showed 0.9 to 1.5 changed clones; approximately two weeks roughly 18; four weeks 19.

On this clone itself: Its antigen is undetermined.

Assay: immunoSEQ multiplex PCR; the TCRdb copy retains only in-frame clones and omits some. The sample has tens of thousands of clones, approximately 89% seen once. The CDR3 is made up of 15 amino acids. The V end lost 1 base, the J end lost 5 bases, and 15 bases lay between the germline ends. The germline V gene encodes CDR1 SGDLS and CDR2 YYNGEE. This sequence joins TRBV9 and TRBJ2-5; the D gene is possibly TRBD1 (6 bases). The sample was blood. This TCR came from a person aged 18 to 69 in good health. The CDR3 DNA reads TGTGCCAGCAGCGTAACGCCAGGGGAAGTGGAGACCCAGTACTTC. Its translation is CASSVTPGEVETQYF.